This TCR beta chain was captured in a study of blood T cell repertoires in COVID-19. On the study more broadly: COVID-19 samples collected from the United States, Italy and Spain covered acute and convalescent phases. PBMCs, B-cell-depleted T cells, or T cells were the source of the cDNA or gDNA that made up the material.

Trimming removed 0 bases at V and 6 bases at J, with 13 bases between. CDR3 length: 15 amino acids. The germline CDR1 and CDR2 sequences are SGDLS and YYNGEE. The protocol was immunoSEQ multiplex PCR, while the TCRdb copy is restricted to in-frame clones and leaves out a portion. The table has 200,000 to 250,000 clones, around nine tenths seen once. The chain links TRBV9 to TRBJ2-1; D may be TRBD2 (6 bases). The sequence was obtained from a man in his sixties who had recovered from COVID-19. Sequencing input: peripheral blood. CDR3 nucleotide sequence: TGTGCCAGCAGCGTAGGTGGGGGGTTCGGCAATGAGCAGTTCTTC. Translating gives CASSVGGGFGNEQFF.